The present T cell receptor (beta chain) was sequenced within a study of blood T cell repertoires in COVID-19. Data came from immunoSEQ multiplex PCR; TCRdb stores just in-frame clones and leaves some out. The sample gives 60,000 to 85,000 clones, 90% of which show up once; about 1.5% is in the top ten. Germline V gene lookup returns CDR1 GTSNPN and CDR2 SVGIG (reference sequence). V shed 1 base and J shed 4 bases, with 10 bases lying between them. The CDR3 is 14 residues long. This chain joins TRBV30 and TRBJ2-2; tentative D call: TRBD1 (5 bases). Sequencing was performed on peripheral blood. The receptor comes from a man aged 45 to 65 with acute or convalescent COVID-19. CDR3 coding DNA: TGTGCCTGGAGTGATGGGGCATCCACCGGGGAGCTGTTTTTT. Translated, it gives CAWSDGASTGELFF.